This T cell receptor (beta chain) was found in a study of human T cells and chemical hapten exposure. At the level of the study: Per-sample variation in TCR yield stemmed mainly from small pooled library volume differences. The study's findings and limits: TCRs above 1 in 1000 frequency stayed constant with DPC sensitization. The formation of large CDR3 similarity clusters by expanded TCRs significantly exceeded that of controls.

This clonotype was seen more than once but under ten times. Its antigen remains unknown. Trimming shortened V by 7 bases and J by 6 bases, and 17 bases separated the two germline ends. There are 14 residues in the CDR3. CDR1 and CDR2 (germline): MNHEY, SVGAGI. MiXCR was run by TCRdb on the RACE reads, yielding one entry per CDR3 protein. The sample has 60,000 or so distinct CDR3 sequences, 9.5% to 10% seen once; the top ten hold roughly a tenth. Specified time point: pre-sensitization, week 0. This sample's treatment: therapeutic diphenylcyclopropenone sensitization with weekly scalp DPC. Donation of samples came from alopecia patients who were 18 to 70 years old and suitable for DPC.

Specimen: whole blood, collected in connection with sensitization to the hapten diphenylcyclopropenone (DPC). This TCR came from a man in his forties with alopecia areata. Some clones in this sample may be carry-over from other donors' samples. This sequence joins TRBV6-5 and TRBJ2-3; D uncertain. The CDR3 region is CASNRKGNGDTQYF. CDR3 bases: TGTGCCAGCAATAGGAAGGGAAACGGGGATACGCAGTATTTT.